Presented here are 2 T cell receptor beta chains from one specimen sequenced in a study of Ad26.COV2.S vaccination and SARS-CoV-2 variants. The protocol was immunoSEQ multiplex PCR, while the TCRdb copy is restricted to in-frame clones and leaves out a portion. The data contain more than 400,000 clones, around 93% of them seen just once; the ten biggest clones take up more than 1.5%. Treatment reported: 19 received Ad26.COV2.S at low or high dose, single or two shots; 5 received placebo; per-sample allocation not given. Vaccine and placebo recipients were sampled on day 63 after the first injection. The sample was peripheral blood, taken in a trial of Ad26.COV2.S vaccine versus placebo. These receptors were obtained from a person between 18 and 65 years old who received the Ad26.COV2.S COVID-19 vaccine or a placebo.

For the CDR3, the DNA is TGCGCCAGCAGCTTGACAGTTAATCAGCCCCAGCATTTT. Its translation: CASSLTVNQPQHF. The chain carries TRBV5-1 and TRBJ1-5; D uncertain. Germline-derived CDR1 and CDR2 are SGHRS and YFSETQ. Trimming pared 1 base from V and 4 bases from J, leaving 6 bases between. The CDR3 length is 13 residues.

This clone appeared once. V gene TRBV12-3 or TRBV12-4 combines with J gene TRBJ2-7; no clear D gene. The CDR3 covers 11 residues. Trimming took off 6 bases at V and 4 bases at J, with 7 bases between the two ends. The CDR3 here is CASSSRYEQYF. CDR3 in DNA: TGTGCCAGCAGCTCCCGGTACGAGCAGTACTTC.